Sequencing of this TCR beta chain was carried out in a study of cytomegalovirus exposure and HLA in healthy donors (dated by TCRdb to about 2017). Regarding the complete study: According to an earlier analysis of several hundred of the donors, some 180 million T cells yielded over 90 million unique TCR beta sequences and approximately 300 Gb of sequence data. The number of typed donors differed by locus: about 629-630 for A, B, C, DRB1 and DQB1; about 520 for DQA1; 606 for DPA1; and some 430 for DPB1. To predict cytomegalovirus infection status, the study combined high-throughput TCR immunosequencing, statistical association of individual TCRs with disease status, and machine learning. In the later analysis, no new phenotypic data were used to find candidate immune exposures; instead, reliance was placed on TCR beta sequences and their occurrence across donors. The study aimed to test whether cataloging public T cell receptors could reveal signatures of past pathogen exposure. Every repertoire in the discovery cohort had been generated on one and the same sequencing platform. To study patterns of TCR occurrence, a later analysis re-analyzed previously published TCR beta repertoires from 666 donors and added high-resolution HLA genotyping. An earlier analysis of several hundred of the donors applied high-throughput TCR beta sequencing to assess whether each TCR beta V gene segment acted as functional or pseudogenic. Along with the 666-subject first cohort, a separate validation cohort of roughly 110 different subjects was used. Both class I and class II loci were covered by HLA typing, at four-digit resolution. Donor age, sex, ethnicity and CMV serostatus were collected together with the repertoire data. On average, over 200,000 unique TCR beta nucleotide sequences were sequenced per donor among a few hundred genotyped donors of the cohort, with 15% to 20% of those sequences being non-productive. About 300 gigabases of sequencing data and around 85 million unique TCR sequences made up an early release that covered 640 HLA-typed donors. The genetic ancestry cluster associated with self-reported Caucasian donors included about 81% of the 398 genotyped donors. In a later genetic analysis, genome-wide SNP genotypes for about three fifths of the roughly 670 donors were used, and that subset was treated as a discovery cohort. A handful of DR-DQ haplotypes were handled as single units for association and clustering because linkage in the cohort was strong. The study profiled the T cell repertoires of some 610 subjects by immunosequencing and related them to cytomegalovirus serostatus.

The library was made by the immunoSEQ multiplex PCR assay. A mixture of 60 forward primers for TCR Vbeta segments and 13 reverse primers for TCR Jbeta segments was used in the multiplex PCR. The CDR3 region of rearranged TCR beta genes was amplified from genomic DNA by a multiplex PCR assay. Amplified TCR beta libraries were sequenced as 87-base-pair reads on the Illumina HiSeq System. Per the source publication's procedure: A later analysis tallied 75 million to 85 million unique TCR beta chains across the 640 or so repertoires, and around 9.9 million of those chains were shared by two or more donors. Raw reads were error-corrected and collapsed into unique sequences with a nearest-neighbor algorithm that merged closely related sequences to remove PCR and sequencing errors. CDR3 sequences were aligned to IMGT reference sequences to assign V, D and J gene segments. Each retained sequence needed at least a six-nucleotide match to both a V gene segment and a J gene segment. A rearrangement was called productive if the CDR3 had no stop codons and remained in frame with V and J, and every other rearrangement was called non-productive. Following IMGT convention, CDR3 was defined as the stretch from the second conserved V-encoded cysteine to the conserved J-encoded phenylalanine. Sequences without an unambiguous match to a single V gene segment were excluded from the earlier analysis of almost 600 of the donors. An earlier analysis of a few hundred of the donors called V segments functional above 56.7% productive rearrangements and segregating when the between-donor standard deviation exceeded 5%. To diagnose cytomegalovirus status from the catalog of TCR beta chain sequences, a statistical classification framework was built. In a later analysis, TCR nucleotide sequences were compared against IMGT/GENE-DB human TR gene sequences so that V and J genes could be assigned. In a later analysis, CDR3 sequences and most-parsimonious VDJ recombination scenarios were assigned using the TCRdist pipeline. In a later analysis, each TCR beta chain was defined by its CDR3 amino acid sequence together with its V-gene family, and reads lacking a unique V-gene family were excluded. As a way to deal with suspected cross-contamination and a sequencing artifact, a later analysis dropped more than 500 nucleotide sequences that were highly shared and had low generation probability. A later analysis calculated a clonal expansion index for each public chain from normalized within-repertoire ranks of inferred template counts. Generation probabilities in a later analysis came from a VDJ recombination model fitted to out-of-frame rearrangements, and those results were checked against IGoR. A later analysis scored TCR-TCR, TCR-HLA and TCR-CMV co-occurrence with hypergeometric tests, applying a repertoire-size bias correction to TCR pairs. A later analysis estimated false discovery rates by permuting HLA or CMV assignments 20 times. In a later analysis, co-occurring TCRs were grouped using DBSCAN, and TCRdist sequence similarity was added for clustering within HLA-allele-positive subsets. Repertoires with fewer than 30,000 or more than 120,000 public chains were left out of co-occurrence clustering, as were five repertoires with anomalous nucleotide sharing. TCRdb took over this immuneACCESS table, retaining in-frame rearrangements with V and J assigned. Such tables are incomplete; in checked studies, under half of the missing clones stem from an unresolved V gene, and the remainder is unexplained. From that table come the V and J calls and clone size; the DNA was used to work out D and trimming. This sample comprises 150,000 to 200,000 clones, roughly 80% of them detected only once. The ten most abundant clones make up 2.5% to 3.5% of the sample.

This clone has only a few counts. The antigen it recognizes is unknown. The sample holds no much larger clone one base away, and base qualities are not on file. Study-level results and caveats: A later genetic analysis reported fewer N-insertions in productive TCRs among donors in an Asian-associated ancestry cluster than the roughly 690-donor mean. Several of the top co-occurrence clusters appeared to be linked to parvovirus B19, influenza, CMV and Epstein-Barr virus, according to a later analysis. The study listed 150 to 200 TCR beta chains as associated with cytomegalovirus. In vitro tests confirmed that three of the cytomegalovirus-associated TCR beta chains recognize cytomegalovirus antigens. In a later analysis, some 17,000 TCR beta sequences were associated with specific HLA alleles at a false discovery rate of 0.05. The sequencing pipeline was judged likely to have produced a cluster of highly shared sequence variants as a technical artifact. A later analysis found that TCR association rates varied across HLA loci, with DRB1 alleles showing the most associated TCRs and HLA-C alleles the fewest. While some public TCRs were present in many individuals, most TCR sequences turned up only very rarely across donors. A later analysis found that most CMV-associated TCR beta chains appeared HLA-restricted, with HLA associations seemingly driven largely by CMV exposure. A later genetic analysis associated a missense DCLRE1C variant with V-gene and J-gene trimming of TCR beta chains, and an independent cohort replicated the association. Sequencing depth was assumed to be roughly uniform across donors in the presence/absence analyses, though that assumption may not hold. Fewer than 20 rarely observed V segments, including chromosome 9 orphons, were excluded from the earlier analysis of almost 600 of the donors because counts were too low. Some IMGT-functional V segments, including TRBV6-2 and TRBV6-3, could not be told apart with the 87-base-pair reads, so those segments were excluded. The classifier was reported to diagnose cytomegalovirus status with high specificity and sensitivity in both the original cohort and the validation cohort. The authors suggested that the approach could potentially be extended to other disease states and immunological phenotypes. In an earlier analysis of approximately 600 of the donors, most TCR beta V segments were observed in productive rearrangements about 87% or about 30% of the time, broadly matching IMGT annotations. HLA typing was unavailable for some donors at each locus, so association tests used only the typed subset. Strong co-occurrence of HLA alleles, especially DR and DQ, made assigning TCR associations to individual alleles difficult. A later analysis found that HLA-associated TCR beta chains were more clonally expanded and had lower generation probabilities than equally common non-associated chains. Correlated functional status among segregating V segments might reflect linkage disequilibrium, but an unknown experimental factor could not be ruled out. For the cohort, immune exposure information was limited to CMV serostatus. A further reported finding was that TCR beta sequences accurately predicted the HLA-A and HLA-B alleles for most subjects in the first cohort. The cohort was sequenced for TCR beta chains only, and without alpha or paired-chain data the features that could be detected were limited.

The V end gives up 0 bases and the J end 4 bases, leaving 7 bases in the junction not matched to a gene. CDR1 and CDR2 are read off the germline V gene as SGDLS and YYNGEE. The CDR3 sequence holds 16 residues, the cysteine and phenylalanine included. CDR3 DNA is the only sequence kept; it has 48 bases, read in frame from the first base. In total, approximately 700 healthy bone marrow donors made up the cohort. All cohort members were sampled while nominally healthy, although unrecorded immune exposures were likely present. The donor tested CMV seronegative, placing the donor among the approximately 400 seronegative members of the cohort. A peripheral blood sample was provided by each donor, and peripheral blood mononuclear cells were used for TCR beta sequencing. Genomic DNA extraction from the blood cell samples was performed with the Qiagen DNeasy Blood Extraction Kit.

The sequenced sample consisted of PBMCs. The sequence is built from TRBV9 and TRBJ2-7, and 10 junctional nucleotides match TRBD2. This TCR came from a female donor in good health and CMV-seronegative. The nucleotides read TGTGCCAGCAGCGTAGCTAGCGGGGGCAATGTGTACGAGCAGTACTTC. This encodes CASSVASGGNVYEQYF. Full variable domain (CDR3 extended with the reference TRBV9 and TRBJ2-7 proteins): DSGVTQTPKHLITATGQRVTLRCSPRSGDLSVYWYQQSLDQGLQFLIQYYNGEERAKGNILERFSAQQFPDLHSELNLSSLELGDSALYFCASSVASGGNVYEQYFGPGTRLTVT.